A single sample is the source of the 30 T cell receptor beta chains below, sequenced in a study of cytomegalovirus exposure and HLA in healthy donors. Clones were read by immunoSEQ multiplex PCR, and TCRdb kept only the in-frame ones, dropping some. This table has 150,000 to 200,000 clones, 85% appearing once. The sample taken for sequencing was PBMCs. These receptors all come from a man between 18 and 35 years old in good health and CMV-seropositive.

This chain uses TRBV6-6 with TRBJ2-7; D might be TRBD2 (5 bases). Germline assignment: CDR1 MNHNY and CDR2 SVGAGI (reference sequence). The V and J ends lost 7 bases and 3 bases respectively, with 13 bases between them. The CDR3 totals 13 residues. The CDR3 here is CASTTDSSYEQYF. DNA of the CDR3: TGTGCCAGCACCACGGACTCAAGCTACGAGCAGTACTTC.

In this sample, this clone turned up a few times. V usage is TRBV10-3 and J usage is TRBJ2-1, with 10 bases matching TRBD2. V trimming: 2 bases; J trimming: 4 bases; junction bases outside the gene matches: 2. There are 15 residues in the CDR3. Germline CDR1 is ENHRY and CDR2 is SYGVKD. In nucleotides, the CDR3 is TGTGCCATCAGTGAGAAAGCGGGGGGGTACAATGAGCAGTTCTTC. Its translation is CAISEKAGGYNEQFF.

This clone occurred a few times. One junction end does not reproduce the germline sequence, and a read error may be involved. The gene calls are TRBV28 and TRBJ2-7; 10 positions agree with TRBD1. Germline V gene lookup returns CDR1 MDHEN and CDR2 SYDVKM. This CDR3 contains 10 residues. CDR3 sequence: CGDRGYEQYF. CDR3 DNA sequence: TGCGGGGACAGGGGCTACGAGCAGTACTTC.

The gene calls are TRBV2 and TRBJ2-2; 7 bases are shared with TRBD1. CDR1 is SNHLY and CDR2 is FYNNEI in the germline V gene. V lost 7 bases and J lost 4; bases outside the gene matches: 9. This CDR3 spans 15 amino acids. In nucleotides, the CDR3 is TGTGCCAGCACCGAGGGGGCAGGGGGCACCGGGGAGCTGTTTTTT. Its translation is CASTEGAGGTGELFF.

The rearrangement uses TRBV7-9 and TRBJ2-7; maybe TRBD1 (6 bases). V lost 5 bases and J lost 7, with 21 bases in between. Per the germline V gene, CDR1 is SEHNR and CDR2 is FQNEAQ (reference sequence). The CDR3 has 15 residues. The CDR3 DNA reads as TGTGCCAGCAGCCGTGCCCCGGACAGCCCGGGGGAGCAGTACTTC. Translating gives CASSRAPDSPGEQYF.

V is TRBV2 and J is TRBJ1-5; D is unclear. Trimming took 5 bases from V and 7 from J, leaving 9 bases between them. This CDR3 contains 12 residues. Germline V gene sequence: CDR1 SNHLY, CDR2 FYNNEI. CDR3: CASSPKTQPQHF. The CDR3 nucleotides read TGTGCCAGCAGTCCTAAAACCCAGCCCCAGCATTTT.

V is TRBV10-3 and J is TRBJ2-3, with a tentative D call TRBD2 (7 bases). CDR1 is ENHRY and CDR2 is SYGVKD in the germline V gene. Trimming removed 10 bases from V and 6 bases from J, with 17 bases in between. The CDR3 spans 13 residues. CDR3 DNA sequence: TGTGCCACCGCCCAAGGGGGGGACGATACGCAGTATTTT. This encodes CATAQGGDDTQYF.

The table lists this clone with a count of one. The rearrangement links TRBV11-2 to TRBJ1-1; the match to TRBD1 covers 7 bases. The CDR3 contains 15 residues. V lost 5 bases, J lost 3 bases, and 9 bases stayed unmatched. CDR1 SGHAT and CDR2 FQNNGV come from the germline V gene. Here the CDR3 DNA reads TGTGCCAGCAGCCTCGGGGGGGGGACAGACACTGAAGCTTTCTTT. Its translation is CASSLGGGTDTEAFF.

This chain joins TRBV28 and TRBJ2-7, with D possibly being TRBD1 (5 bases). The CDR3 runs to 15 residues. Trimming took off 3 bases at V and 3 bases at J, with 15 bases between the two ends. Germline V CDR1 and CDR2: MDHEN, SYDVKM. The CDR3 nucleotides read TGTGCCAGCAGTTTTGCAGGGTCCAAGTTCTACGAGCAGTACTTC. As protein: CASSFAGSKFYEQYF.

The V gene is TRBV5-6, the J gene TRBJ1-2; D call uncertain. The CDR3 is 13 amino acids. The germline V gene has CDR1 SGHDT and CDR2 YYEEEE. The ends were cut back, 4 bases at V and 4 bases at J, with 11 bases in the middle. DNA of the CDR3: TGTGCCAGCAGCCCACGACGAGGCTATGGCTACACCTTC. Residues: CASSPRRGYGYTF.

The chain is built from TRBV7-9 and TRBJ2-7, with 7 positions matching TRBD2. The CDR3 totals 14 residues. Germline V CDR1 and CDR2: SEHNR, FQNEAQ (reference sequence). Trimming at V came to 4 bases and at J to 3 bases, leaving 6 bases not matched to a gene. CDR3 in DNA: TGTGCCAGCAGCTCACGCACGGGAGGCTACGAGCAGTACTTC. Translation: CASSSRTGGYEQYF.

V usage is TRBV6-1 and J usage is TRBJ2-7, with 14 bases that match TRBD2. Trimming removed 6 bases from V and 3 bases from J; junction bases left unmatched: 4. Germline CDR1 reads MNHNS; CDR2 reads SASEGT. The CDR3 length is 15 residues. CDR3 DNA sequence: TGTGCCAGCAGCTCCGGACTAGCGGGGGGCTACGAGCAGTACTTC. Translation gives CASSSGLAGGYEQYF.

This chain joins TRBV19 and TRBJ1-1; no firm D call. The CDR3 sequence is 14 residues long. Germline CDR1 and CDR2: LNHDA and SQIVND (reference sequence). The V end lost 3 bases, the J end lost 0 bases, and 8 bases lay between the germline ends. CDR3 protein: CASSIVLMNTEAFF. CDR3 nucleotide sequence: TGTGCCAGTAGTATTGTACTCATGAACACTGAAGCTTTCTTT.

J is TRBJ2-1 and V is TRBV18, with TRBD2 identical over 10 bases. This CDR3 spans 15 amino acids. The ends lost 5 bases at V and 5 bases at J; junction bases unmatched: 6. Germline loops: CDR1 KGHSH, CDR2 LQKENI. The CDR3: CASSSGSGGDNEQFF. The CDR3 DNA follows: TGTGCCAGCTCATCAGGGAGCGGGGGGGACAATGAGCAGTTCTTC.

The rearrangement uses TRBV5-4 and TRBJ1-2, with TRBD1 matching over 8 bases. Germline CDR1 is SGHNT and CDR2 is YYREEE (reference sequence). Trimming took 2 bases from V and 6 from J; bases not matched to a gene: 3. The CDR3 loop spans 13 amino acids. CDR3 sequence: CASSLTGGDGYTF. The CDR3 nucleotides are TGTGCCAGCAGCTTAACAGGGGGTGATGGCTACACCTTC.

The CDR3 DNA reads TGTGCCAGCAGCCAAGATCTGAGGGGGTTCGGTGGCTACACCTTC. Translation: CASSQDLRGFGGYTF. The chain combines TRBV14 with TRBJ1-2; possibly TRBD1 for D (6 bases). Germline CDR1 is SGHDN and CDR2 is FVKESK. The CDR3 runs to 15 residues. The V end was cut by 0 bases, the J end by 7 bases, with 15 bases between. The full variable domain, in which reference TRBV14 and TRBJ1-2 provide the parts outside the CDR3, is EAGVTQFPSHSVIEKGQTVTLRCDPISGHDNLYWYRRVMGKEIKFLLHFVKESKQDESGMPNNRFLAERTGGTYSTLKVQPAELEDSGVYFCASSQDLRGFGGYTFGSGTRLTVV.

The rearrangement links TRBV11-2 to TRBJ2-7; perhaps TRBD1 as D (5 bases). The V gene's germline CDR1 is SGHAT and CDR2 FQNNGV. The CDR3 covers 14 residues. The V end lost 4 bases, the J end lost 0 bases, and 10 bases lay between the germline ends. In nucleotides, the CDR3 is TGTGCCAGCAGCTCGACAAGGGGCTCCTACGAGCAGTACTTC. Translating it yields CASSSTRGSYEQYF.

The gene calls are TRBV7-3 and TRBJ1-4, with 7 positions matching TRBD1. In germline, CDR1 is SGHTA, CDR2 FQGTGA. Trimming took 2 bases from V and 7 from J; bases not matched to a gene: 10. CDR3 size: 16 residues. The CDR3 loop is CASSLLSRDSFEKLFF. The CDR3 DNA follows: TGTGCCAGCAGCTTATTGTCTCGGGACAGCTTTGAAAAACTGTTTTTT.

The chain has TRBV28 and TRBJ1-4; 9 nucleotides match TRBD1. The germline V gene has CDR1 MDHEN and CDR2 SYDVKM. The junction had 6 bases not matched to a gene; V was cut back by 5 bases and J by 8 bases. This CDR3 contains 14 residues. The CDR3 DNA follows: TGTGCCAGCAGTCCCGGGACAGGGAAGGAAAAACTGTTTTTT. Residues: CASSPGTGKEKLFF.

This rearrangement joins TRBV19 to TRBJ1-3; unclear D gene. The CDR3 has 14 residues. The V gene's germline CDR1 is LNHDA and CDR2 SQIVND (reference sequence). Trimming pared 5 bases from V and 0 bases from J, leaving 8 bases between. The CDR3 protein is CASSAQSSGNTIYF. CDR3 coding DNA: TGTGCCAGTAGTGCACAGAGCTCTGGAAACACCATATATTTT.

The chain has TRBV5-6 and TRBJ1-2; D call uncertain. Trimming shortened V by 2 bases and J by 4 bases, and 9 bases separated the two germline ends. The germline V gene encodes CDR1 SGHDT and CDR2 YYEEEE. The CDR3 runs to 13 residues. CDR3: CASSFSGLYGYTF. CDR3 sequence (DNA): TGTGCCAGCAGCTTCTCCGGTCTCTATGGCTACACCTTC.

The V and J genes are TRBV7-8 and TRBJ1-1, with D maybe TRBD1 (6 bases). The CDR3 runs 15 residues. Trimming took off 3 bases at V and 1 base at J, with 12 bases between the two ends. Per germline, CDR1 SGHVS and CDR2 FQNEAQ. Here the CDR3 DNA reads TGTGCCAGCAGCTTCGCAGGGGCTAGGAACACTGAAGCTTTCTTT. This encodes CASSFAGARNTEAFF.

The chain is built from TRBV15 and TRBJ2-6, with a weak D call TRBD1 (6 bases). CDR3 length: 16 amino acids. The germline V gene has CDR1 LNHNV and CDR2 YYDKDF (reference sequence). Trimming stripped 0 bases from V and 0 bases from J, with 6 bases between. CDR3 residues: CATSREGGSGANVLTF. CDR3 in DNA: TGTGCCACCAGCAGAGAAGGGGGCTCTGGGGCCAACGTCCTGACTTTC.

This clone has a single count. The chain is built from TRBV7-2 and TRBJ2-3, with D hard to call. The V end lost 2 bases, the J end lost 5 bases, and 5 bases lay between the germline ends. Germline V lookup: CDR1 SGHTA, CDR2 FQGNSA. CDR3 length: 12 amino acids. The CDR3 sequence: CASSLPGDTQYF. The CDR3 nucleotides are TGTGCCAGCAGCTTACCAGGAGATACGCAGTATTTT.

The rearrangement joins TRBV25-1 to TRBJ2-5; possibly TRBD1 for D (6 bases). This CDR3 region has 13 residues. The V gene lost 6 bases and the J gene lost 2 bases, with 10 bases spanning the gap. Germline V gives CDR1 MGHDK, CDR2 SYGVNS. CDR3 sequence reads: CASSRGGQETQYF. Written as DNA, the CDR3 is TGTGCCAGCAGCAGGGGTGGGCAAGAGACCCAGTACTTC.

V is TRBV4-1 and J is TRBJ2-3, with TRBD1 identical over 10 bases. Germline CDR1 MGHRA, CDR2 YSYEKL. The CDR3 sequence is 20 residues long. V shed 4 bases, J shed 0 bases, and the junction held 16 bases outside the gene matches. CDR3 nucleotide sequence: TGCGCCAGCAGCCGCTCCGCTGGGACAGGGGATTATACTAGCACAGATACGCAGTATTTT. It yields the protein CASSRSAGTGDYTSTDTQYF.

V usage is TRBV28 and J usage is TRBJ1-2, with TRBD1 matching 9 bases. The V segment lost 7 bases and the J segment 5 bases; nucleotides outside the gene matches: 5. This CDR3 is 13 amino acids long. CDR1 and CDR2 (germline): MDHEN, SYDVKM. The CDR3 protein is CASTSGTGYGYTF. In DNA, the CDR3 is TGTGCCAGCACCTCCGGGACAGGGTATGGCTACACCTTC.

The chain recombines TRBV7-8 with TRBJ2-5; 10 bases are a match to TRBD2. The CDR3 runs 15 residues. CDR1 is SGHVS, CDR2 FQNEAQ, per germline. Losses at the gene ends were 2 bases for V and 5 bases for J; bases not matched to a gene: 5. CDR3 loop: CASSLLAGAPETQYF. In DNA, the CDR3 is TGTGCCAGCAGCTTACTAGCGGGAGCTCCTGAGACCCAGTACTTC.

The chain has TRBV5-8 and TRBJ2-3; 7 nucleotides line up with TRBD2. This CDR3 spans 15 amino acids. Trimming removed 3 bases from V and 2 bases from J; junction bases left unmatched: 6. Germline CDR1 reads SGHTS; CDR2 reads YDEGEE. The CDR3 sequence is CASSWGGDPTDTQYF. CDR3 bases: TGTGCCAGCAGCTGGGGGGGGGACCCCACAGATACGCAGTATTTT.

Turning to this clone: Distinct nucleotide sequences in the sample also encode this CDR3. This chain joins TRBV5-1 and TRBJ2-3; 7 bases match TRBD1. The CDR3 has 14 residues. The V and J ends lost 4 bases and 2 bases, in that order; junction bases with no gene match: 4. Germline CDR1 and CDR2: SGHRS and YFSETQ. The CDR3: CASSLGQATDTQYF. Written as DNA, the CDR3 is TGCGCCAGCAGCCTTGGACAGGCCACAGATACGCAGTATTTT.